The rows below give T cell receptor beta chains drawn from one sample of a study of blood T cell repertoires in COVID-19. Sequenced by immunoSEQ multiplex PCR; TCRdb stores in-frame clones only, minus some. The sample carries under 300,000 clones, approximately 91% recorded once. The sequenced sample consisted of PBMCs or T cells enriched from blood (not recorded which). The receptors here all came from a human donor in a cohort exposed to, infected with or recovered from COVID-19 (not recorded which). The donor label of this sample is uncertain. Both conserved end residues are part of each CDR3. A D gene is named only where the DNA matches it firmly. Clone size, where shown, is once, few, many, or a class for clones that have expanded.

D,J,size,V,DNA,CDR3
NA,TRBJ1-2,NA,TRBV21-1,TGTGCCAGCCCTCGGGGGGGCGCTTACTATGGCTACACCTTC,CASPRGGAYYGYTF
NA,TRBJ1-1,NA,TRBV30,TGTGCCTGGAGTGTGGAGGGGAACACTGAAGCTTTCTTT,CAWSVEGNTEAFF
NA,TRBJ1-6,NA,TRBV5-1,TGCGCCAGCGTTCGGGTGAATTCACCCCTCCACTTT,CASVRVNSPLHF
NA,TRBJ1-6,NA,TRBV19,TGTGCCAGTAGTGTAAAAGCCATAAATTCACCCCTCCACTTT,CASSVKAINSPLHF
TRBD1,TRBJ1-4,NA,TRBV5-5,TGTGCCAGCAGCGGGGCGGGGACAGGGCTTAATGAAAAACTGTTTTTT,CASSGAGTGLNEKLFF
TRBD1,TRBJ1-3,once,TRBV5-1,TGCGCCAGCAGCAGATCCGGGACAGCGACAAACACCATATATTTT,CASSRSGTATNTIYF
NA,TRBJ1-2,NA,TRBV14,TGTGCCAGCAGCCAAGCACGGGGAATTGACGGCTACACCTTC,CASSQARGIDGYTF
TRBD1,TRBJ1-2,NA,TRBV7-6,TGTGCCAGCAGCAACCGGGACAGGGCCGGCTACACCTTC,CASSNRDRAGYTF
NA,TRBJ2-5,NA,TRBV29-1,TGCAGCGTTGCCGACCGTCCAGGAAACCAAGAGACCCAGTACTTC,CSVADRPGNQETQYF
TRBD2,TRBJ2-3,NA,TRBV5-1,TGCGCCAGCAGCACCTCTAGCGGGGGGGTCCATACGCAGTATTTT,CASSTSSGGVHTQYF
NA,TRBJ2-7,NA,TRBV5-1,TGCGCCAGCAGCTTGGCACAGGGCGGATCCTACGAGCAGTACTTC,CASSLAQGGSYEQYF
TRBD1,TRBJ2-6,NA,TRBV19,TGTGCCAGTAGTATAGGACAGGGGGCGTCTGGGGCCAACGTCCTGACTTTC,CASSIGQGASGANVLTF
NA,TRBJ2-1,NA,TRBV27,TGTGCCAGCAGGGACTACGCCTACAATGAGCAGTTCTTC,CASRDYAYNEQFF
NA,TRBJ2-1,NA,TRBV5-1,TGCGCCAGCAGCACCAATACCCGGGCCGCAGGGAATGAGCAGTTCTTC,CASSTNTRAAGNEQFF
NA,TRBJ1-1,NA,TRBV6-5,TGTGCCAGCAGGTTAGGACAGACGGCTTTCTTT,CASRLGQTAFF
NA,TRBJ1-5,NA,TRBV10-1,TGCGCCAGCAGTGACCGGGAAGAGCCCCAGCATTTT,CASSDREEPQHF
NA,TRBJ1-2,once,TRBV5-4,TGTGCCAGCAGCTTGACAGGGACGGATGGCTACACCTTC,CASSLTGTDGYTF
NA,TRBJ1-1,NA,TRBV7-6,TGTGCCAGCACCACAGGGAACACTGAAGCTTTCTTT,CASTTGNTEAFF
NA,TRBJ1-2,few,TRBV7-2,TGTGCCAGCAGCTTGAGGTGGGACACGCTCTATGGCTACACCTTC,CASSLRWDTLYGYTF
NA,TRBJ1-1,NA,TRBV30,TGTGCCTGGAGCGCAACAGGGGAAGCTTTCTTT,CAWSATGEAFF
NA,TRBJ1-5,NA,TRBV27,TGTGCCAGCAGTTTATCTGCGGGGGCGGGACAGCCCCAGCATTTT,CASSLSAGAGQPQHF
TRBD1,TRBJ1-1,NA,TRBV5-4,TGTGCCAGCAGCTTGGGGCAGGGGGCGGAAGCTTTCTTT,CASSLGQGAEAFF
NA,TRBJ2-3,NA,TRBV19,TGTGCCAGTAGTATAGCGCACAGGAGAAGCACAGATACGCAGTATTTT,CASSIAHRRSTDTQYF
NA,TRBJ2-5,NA,TRBV6-4,TGTGCCAGCATCCTTCAAGAGACCCAGTACTTC,CASILQETQYF
NA,TRBJ2-7,NA,TRBV20-1,TGCAGTGCTAGTGTGTTCTTCGAGCAGTACTTC,CSASVFFEQYF
TRBD1,TRBJ2-5,NA,TRBV19,TGTGCCAGTGCATCAGGGGGCCTGCGGTGGGAGACCCAGTACTTC,CASASGGLRWETQYF
TRBD1,TRBJ1-5,NA,TRBV20-1,TGCAGTGCTAGTCCCGAGACAGGGGGGAGCAATCAGCCCCAGCATTTT,CSASPETGGSNQPQHF
NA,TRBJ2-5,NA,TRBV12-5,TGTGCTAGTGGTTTGGTACAGGGAGAGACCCAGTACTTC,CASGLVQGETQYF
NA,TRBJ1-1,NA,TRBV19,TGTGCCAGTAGTATAGGGGAGGCGGGGAACACTGAAGCTTTCTTT,CASSIGEAGNTEAFF
TRBD1,TRBJ2-2,NA,TRBV19,TGTGCCAGTAGTTTGGACAGGGCGGACGGGGAGCTGTTTTTT,CASSLDRADGELFF
NA,TRBJ1-1,NA,TRBV27,TGTGCCAGCAGGGAAGGGAGGGACACTGAAGCTTTCTTT,CASREGRDTEAFF
NA,TRBJ2-2,NA,TRBV21-1,TGTGCCAGCAGCAAAAGGGGTGAGGAAGGGGCAGCGAACACCGGGGAGCTGTTTTTT,CASSKRGEEGAANTGELFF
TRBD2,TRBJ2-7,NA,TRBV3-1/TRBV3-2,TGTGCCAGCAGCCATCGGGTAGCGGGGGAGACGAGCTCCTACGAGCAGTACTTC,CASSHRVAGETSSYEQYF
NA,TRBJ1-4,NA,TRBV18,TGTGCCAGCTCACCCCAGACCCCGGGGCGGGGTGAAAAACTGTTTTTT,CASSPQTPGRGEKLFF
NA,TRBJ2-2,NA,TRBV30,TGTGCCTGGAGTGCGGGGAGGAACACCGGGGAGCTGTTTTTT,CAWSAGRNTGELFF
TRBD1,TRBJ2-7,NA,TRBV10-3,TGTGCCACCACTCGGACCCGGGACAGGGAAAGTAGTAACGAGCAGTACTTC,CATTRTRDRESSNEQYF
TRBD1,TRBJ2-7,once,TRBV4-1,TGCGCCAGCAGCCCGCGACAGGGCGACGAGCAGTACTTC,CASSPRQGDEQYF
NA,TRBJ1-1,NA,TRBV3-1/TRBV3-2,TGTGCCAGCAGCCGCCCTGGGGAGGGGAACACTGAAGCTTTCTTT,CASSRPGEGNTEAFF
NA,TRBJ1-2,NA,TRBV3-1/TRBV3-2,TGTGCCAGCAGCCAAGAAACCGCGGCAGTAGGTGATGGCTACACCTTC,CASSQETAAVGDGYTF
NA,TRBJ2-1,NA,TRBV9,TGTGCCAGCAGCCCGCGACTTAGTCAAAATGAGCAGTTCTTC,CASSPRLSQNEQFF
NA,TRBJ1-5,NA,TRBV19,TGTGCCAGTAGTATGATTTTTGAGGGCAATCAGCCCCAGCATTTT,CASSMIFEGNQPQHF
TRBD1,TRBJ2-7,NA,TRBV5-4,TGTGCCAGCAGCTACAGGGGGAACGAGCAGTACTTC,CASSYRGNEQYF
NA,TRBJ1-2,NA,TRBV5-4,TGTGCCAGCAGCCTAACCCAGGGTCTGGGCTACACCTTC,CASSLTQGLGYTF
TRBD1,TRBJ1-2,few,TRBV5-4,TGTGCCAGCAGGGGAGCTGGACAGGCAAAAGGCTACACCTTC,CASRGAGQAKGYTF
TRBD1,TRBJ2-5,once,TRBV23-1,TGCGCCAGCCCCCCAGTGGAGACAGGGCGACAAGAGACCCAGTACTTC,CASPPVETGRQETQYF
TRBD2,TRBJ2-3,NA,TRBV7-2,TGTGCCAGCAGCTGGACTAGCGGGGGGCGGAGAAGTACGCAGTATTTT,CASSWTSGGRRSTQYF
TRBD1,TRBJ2-1,NA,TRBV5-1,TGCGCCAGCAGCTCATATCGGGACAGGGGTCCGAATGAGCAGTTCTTC,CASSSYRDRGPNEQFF
NA,TRBJ2-3,once,TRBV7-2,TGTGCCAGCAGCTTAGAGGGCAGGGGAGCGCAGTATTTT,CASSLEGRGAQYF
TRBD1,TRBJ1-2,NA,TRBV4-2,TGTGCCAGCAGCCAAGAAGGCAGGGGGGACGGCTACACCTTC,CASSQEGRGDGYTF
TRBD2,TRBJ2-3,once,TRBV2,TGTGCCAGCAGGCCAAGACTAGCGGGCCTCACAGATACGCAGTATTTT,CASRPRLAGLTDTQYF
NA,TRBJ1-4,NA,TRBV20-1,TGCAGTGCTAGTCCTGGGGCTCGGAAAACTAATGAAAAACTGTTTTTT,CSASPGARKTNEKLFF
TRBD1,TRBJ2-7,NA,TRBV7-9,TGTGCCAGCAGCCCGGGACAGGCCCCCTACGAGCAGTACTTC,CASSPGQAPYEQYF
TRBD1,TRBJ1-1,NA,TRBV10-3,TGTGCCATCAGGGACGGACAGGCGATGAACACTGAAGCTTTCTTT,CAIRDGQAMNTEAFF
NA,TRBJ2-1,NA,TRBV21-1,TGTGCCAGCAGACTAGAATCCTACAATGAGCAGTTCTTC,CASRLESYNEQFF
NA,TRBJ1-1,NA,TRBV4-3,TGCGCCAGCAGCCTTCAGGGTGCCACTGAAGCTTTCTTT,CASSLQGATEAFF
NA,TRBJ1-3,NA,TRBV4-1,TGCGCCAGCAGCCAAGGAGGGGGAGCTGGAAACACCATATATTTT,CASSQGGGAGNTIYF
TRBD2,TRBJ2-1,NA,TRBV7-9,TGTGCCAGCTCGGCGGGGGGCCGATTTTCCTACAATGAGCAGTTCTTC,CASSAGGRFSYNEQFF
NA,TRBJ1-1,NA,TRBV2,TGTGCCAGCAGTGACTTAGGGCAGGGGACTGAAGCTTTCTTT,CASSDLGQGTEAFF
NA,TRBJ2-1,NA,TRBV12-3/TRBV12-4,TGTGCCAGCAGTTTCGGACTCCACAATGAGCAGTTCTTC,CASSFGLHNEQFF